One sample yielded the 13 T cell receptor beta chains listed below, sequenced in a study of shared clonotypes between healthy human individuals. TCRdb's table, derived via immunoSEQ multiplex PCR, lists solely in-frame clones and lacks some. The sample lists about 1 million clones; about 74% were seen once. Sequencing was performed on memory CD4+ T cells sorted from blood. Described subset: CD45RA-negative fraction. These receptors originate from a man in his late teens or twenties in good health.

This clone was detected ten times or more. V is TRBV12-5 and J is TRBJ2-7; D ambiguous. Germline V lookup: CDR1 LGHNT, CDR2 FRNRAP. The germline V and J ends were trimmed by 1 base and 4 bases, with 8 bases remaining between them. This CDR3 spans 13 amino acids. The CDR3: CASGLGFGYEQYF. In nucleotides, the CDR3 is TGTGCTAGTGGTTTGGGTTTTGGTTACGAGCAGTACTTC.

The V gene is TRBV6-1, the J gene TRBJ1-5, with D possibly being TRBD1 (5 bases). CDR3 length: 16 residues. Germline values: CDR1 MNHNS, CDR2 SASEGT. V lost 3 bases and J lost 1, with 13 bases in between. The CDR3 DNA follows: TGTGCCAGCAGTGATAATCAGGGAAGAAGCAATCAGCCCCAGCATTTT. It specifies CASSDNQGRSNQPQHF.

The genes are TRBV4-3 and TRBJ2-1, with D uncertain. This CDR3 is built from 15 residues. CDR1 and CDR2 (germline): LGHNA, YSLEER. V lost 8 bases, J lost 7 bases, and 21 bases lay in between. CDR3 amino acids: CASGEDASSFNEQFF. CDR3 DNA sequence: TGCGCCAGCGGCGAGGACGCATCCTCCTTTAATGAGCAGTTCTTC.

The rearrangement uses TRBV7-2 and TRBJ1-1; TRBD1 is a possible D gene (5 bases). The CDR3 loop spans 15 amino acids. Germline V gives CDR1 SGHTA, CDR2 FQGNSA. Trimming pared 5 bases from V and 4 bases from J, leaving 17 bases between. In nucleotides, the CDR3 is TGTGCCAGCAGCCCCCCTTTTGAAGGGGTCACTGAAGCTTTCTTT. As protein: CASSPPFEGVTEAFF.

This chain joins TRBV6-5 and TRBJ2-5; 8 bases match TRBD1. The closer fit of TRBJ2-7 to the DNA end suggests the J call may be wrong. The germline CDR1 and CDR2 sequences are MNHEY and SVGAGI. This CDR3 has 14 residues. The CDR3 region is CASRFYGQGSEQYF. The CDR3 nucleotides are TGTGCCAGCAGGTTTTACGGACAGGGCAGCGAGCAGTACTTC.

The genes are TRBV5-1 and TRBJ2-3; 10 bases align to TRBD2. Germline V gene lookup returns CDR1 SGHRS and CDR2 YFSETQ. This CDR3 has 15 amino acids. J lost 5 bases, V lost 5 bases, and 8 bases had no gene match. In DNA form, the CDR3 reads TGCGCCAGCAGTCCTCCTCTAGCGGGGGAAGATACGCAGTATTTT. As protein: CASSPPLAGEDTQYF.

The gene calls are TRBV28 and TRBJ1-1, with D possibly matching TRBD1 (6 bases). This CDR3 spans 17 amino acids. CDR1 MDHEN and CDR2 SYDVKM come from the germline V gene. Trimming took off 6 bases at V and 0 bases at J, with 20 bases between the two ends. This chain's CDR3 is CASRNPGTLIMNTEAFF. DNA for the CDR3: TGTGCCAGCAGAAACCCCGGGACATTGATCATGAACACTGAAGCTTTCTTT.

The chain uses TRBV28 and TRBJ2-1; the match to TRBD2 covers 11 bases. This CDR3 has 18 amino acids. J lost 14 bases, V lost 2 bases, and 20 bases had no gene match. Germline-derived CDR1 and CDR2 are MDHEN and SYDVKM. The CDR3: CASSLGERFSGGAPSEFF. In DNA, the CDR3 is TGTGCCAGCAGTTTAGGAGAAAGGTTTAGCGGGGGGGCCCCGAGTGAGTTCTTC.

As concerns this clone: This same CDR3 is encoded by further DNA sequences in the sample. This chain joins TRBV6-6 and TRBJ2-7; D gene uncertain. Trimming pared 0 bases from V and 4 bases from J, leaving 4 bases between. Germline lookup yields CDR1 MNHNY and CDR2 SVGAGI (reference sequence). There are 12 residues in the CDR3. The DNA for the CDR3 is TGTGCCAGCAGTTACTCCATATACGAGCAGTACTTC. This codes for CASSYSIYEQYF.

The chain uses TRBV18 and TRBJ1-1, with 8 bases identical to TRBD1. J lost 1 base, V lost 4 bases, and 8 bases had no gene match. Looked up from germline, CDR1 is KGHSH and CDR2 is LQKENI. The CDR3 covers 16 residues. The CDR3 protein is CASSQEQGVPNTEAFF. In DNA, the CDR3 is TGTGCCAGCTCACAAGAACAGGGGGTTCCGAACACTGAAGCTTTCTTT. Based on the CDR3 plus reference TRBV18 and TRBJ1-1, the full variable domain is NAGVMQNPRHLVRRRGQEARLRCSPMKGHSHVYWYRQLPEEGLKFMVYLQKENIIDESGMPKERFSAEFPKEGPSILRIQQVVRGDSAAYFCASSQEQGVPNTEAFFGQGTRLTVV.

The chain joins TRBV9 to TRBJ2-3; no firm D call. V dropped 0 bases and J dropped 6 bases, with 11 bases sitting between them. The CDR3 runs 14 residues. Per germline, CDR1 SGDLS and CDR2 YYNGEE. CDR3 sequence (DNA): TGTGCCAGCAGCGTAGCTCCCGGGTTCGATACGCAGTATTTT. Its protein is CASSVAPGFDTQYF.

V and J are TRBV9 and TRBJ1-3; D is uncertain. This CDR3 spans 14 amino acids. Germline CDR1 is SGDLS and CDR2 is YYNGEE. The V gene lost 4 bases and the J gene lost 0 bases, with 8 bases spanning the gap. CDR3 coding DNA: TGTGCCAGCAGCCCCGGGGTCTCTGGAAACACCATATATTTT. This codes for CASSPGVSGNTIYF. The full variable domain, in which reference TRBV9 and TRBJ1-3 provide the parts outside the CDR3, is DSGVTQTPKHLITATGQRVTLRCSPRSGDLSVYWYQQSLDQGLQFLIQYYNGEERAKGNILERFSAQQFPDLHSELNLSSLELGDSALYFCASSPGVSGNTIYFGEGSWLTVV.

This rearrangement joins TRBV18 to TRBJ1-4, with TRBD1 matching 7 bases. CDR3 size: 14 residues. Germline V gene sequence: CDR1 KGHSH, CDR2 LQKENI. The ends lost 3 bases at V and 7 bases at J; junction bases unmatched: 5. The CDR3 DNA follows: TGTGCCAGCTCACCGACAGGGCTGGGTGAAAAACTGTTTTTT. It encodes CASSPTGLGEKLFF.